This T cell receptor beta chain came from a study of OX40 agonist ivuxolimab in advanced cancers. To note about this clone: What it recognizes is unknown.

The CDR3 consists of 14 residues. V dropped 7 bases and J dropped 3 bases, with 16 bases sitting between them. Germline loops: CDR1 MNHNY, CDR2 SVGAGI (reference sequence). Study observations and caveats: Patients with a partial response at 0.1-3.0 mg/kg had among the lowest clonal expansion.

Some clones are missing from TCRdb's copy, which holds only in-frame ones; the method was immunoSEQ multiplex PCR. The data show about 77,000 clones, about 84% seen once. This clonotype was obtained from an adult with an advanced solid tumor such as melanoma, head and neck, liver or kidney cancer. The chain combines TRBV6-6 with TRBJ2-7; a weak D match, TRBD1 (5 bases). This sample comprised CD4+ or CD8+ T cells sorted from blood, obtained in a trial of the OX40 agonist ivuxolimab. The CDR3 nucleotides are TGTGCCAGCATGAGCGCACTCAGGGACTACGAGCAGTACTTC. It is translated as CASMSALRDYEQYF.